This T cell receptor (beta chain) was captured in a study of PD-L1 blockade in urothelial cancer. Study-wide context: Bladder-origin urothelial cancer in males described about 85% of the 29 patients.

Profiling relied on immunoSEQ multiplex PCR, and the TCRdb table lists in-frame clones only, not all of them. The sample lists around 100,000 clones; around nine tenths were seen once. The V gene lost 3 bases and the J gene lost 7 bases, with 16 bases spanning the gap. CDR3 length equals 14 residues. Per germline, CDR1 MNHEY and CDR2 SMNVEV (reference sequence). Time point given: pretreatment peripheral blood. The material was PBMCs, obtained around atezolizumab (anti-PD-L1) treatment. The source is a man aged 55 to 70 with urothelial cancer. The rearrangement links TRBV27 to TRBJ2-7; no firm D call. The CDR3 bases are TGTGCCAGCAGTTTGTCTGGCGGTGTTGGGGAGCAGTACTTC. The encoded protein is CASSLSGGVGEQYF.